This T cell receptor beta chain was identified in a study of glioma-infiltrating T cells after dendritic cell vaccination. Study as a whole: Treatment, given 2003 to 2012, was autologous tumor lysate-pulsed dendritic cell vaccination. Autologous tumor lysate was loaded overnight onto monocyte-derived dendritic cells grown about seven days with IL-4 and GM-CSF. Study-wide points: TCR clonality showed no direct relationship with survival.

TCRdb's table, derived via immunoSEQ multiplex PCR, lists solely in-frame clones and lacks some. Of roughly 51,000 clones listed, 85% to 90% are singletons. Selection required adequate fresh-frozen tumor tissue plus more than two years' survival data. This CDR3 comprises 15 residues. The V end lost 5 bases, the J end lost 2 bases, and 12 bases lay between the germline ends. The germline V gene encodes CDR1 SNHLY and CDR2 FYNNEI. This clone turned up a few times. Its specificity is unknown. The sample here was blood, taken before dendritic cell vaccination. The chain is built from TRBV2 and TRBJ2-2, with D possibly matching TRBD2 (6 bases). The TCR was taken from a human donor with glioblastoma. The CDR3 is CASSYTSTNTGELFF. As DNA, the CDR3 is TGTGCCAGCAGTTATACTAGCACTAACACCGGGGAGCTGTTTTTT.